One sample yielded the 19 T cell receptor beta chains listed below, sequenced in a study of T cell responses to AZD1222 COVID-19 vaccine. Only in-frame clones appear in the TCRdb table, and some are missing; sequencing was by immunoSEQ multiplex PCR. The sample has more than 110,000 clones. The sequenced material came from peripheral blood. The receptor set was obtained from an adult in good health.

V usage is TRBV7-9 and J usage is TRBJ1-6; 7 nucleotides align to TRBD1. The V gene's germline CDR1 is SEHNR and CDR2 FQNEAQ (reference sequence). This CDR3 region has 18 residues. V was pared by 5 bases and J by 0 bases, with 10 bases of the junction left unmatched. The DNA of the CDR3 is TGTGCCAGCAGCCCAGCGCAGGGGGACGGCTCCTATAATTCACCCCTCCACTTT. This translates into CASSPAQGDGSYNSPLHF.

The V and J genes are TRBV5-1 and TRBJ2-5; 8 bases line up with TRBD2. The CDR3 has 16 residues. Germline V CDR1 and CDR2: SGHRS, YFSETQ. With 0 bases clipped from V and 0 bases from J, the junction kept 4 bases outside the gene matches. CDR3 coding DNA: TGCGCCAGCAGCTTGGTGATAGCGGGGTACCAAGAGACCCAGTACTTC. Protein product: CASSLVIAGYQETQYF. The full variable domain, its missing parts supplied by reference TRBV5-1 and TRBJ2-5, is KAGVTQTPRYLIKTRGQQVTLSCSPISGHRSVSWYQQTPGQGLQFLFEYFSETQRNKGNFPGRFSGRQFSNSRSEMNVSTLELGDSALYLCASSLVIAGYQETQYFGPGTRLLVL.

This chain links TRBV2 with TRBJ2-6; 11 nucleotides line up with TRBD2. V shed 6 bases and J 1 base; nucleotides not matched to a gene: 5. The germline V gene has CDR1 SNHLY and CDR2 FYNNEI. The CDR3 consists of 17 residues. The DNA of the CDR3 is TGTGCCAGCAGCCTTAGCGGGGGGGAGTCTGGGGCCAACGTCCTGACTTTC. The encoded protein is CASSLSGGESGANVLTF.

The rearrangement joins TRBV30 to TRBJ2-5; no reliable D call. The CDR3 loop spans 15 amino acids. With 1 base removed from V and 5 bases from J, the gap between germline ends came to 17 bases. Germline CDR1 GTSNPN, CDR2 SVGIG (reference sequence). The CDR3 loop is CAWSGHNSLMETQYF. DNA of the CDR3: TGTGCCTGGAGTGGACACAACTCCTTAATGGAGACCCAGTACTTC.

This sequence joins TRBV6-5 and TRBJ1-1, with D unclear. This CDR3 region has 14 residues. V lost 6 bases to trimming and J lost 5 bases, with 16 bases between them. Germline loops: CDR1 MNHEY, CDR2 SVGAGI. CDR3 loop: CASSLRARYTEAFF. CDR3 nucleotide sequence: TGTGCCAGCAGCCTGAGGGCGAGGTATACTGAAGCTTTCTTT.

The V and J genes are TRBV29-1 and TRBJ1-1; unclear D gene. CDR1 is SQVTM, CDR2 ANQGSEA, per germline. The CDR3 totals 18 residues. The CDR3 protein is CTPPSLSRPGLVDTEAFF. In DNA, the CDR3 is TGCACCCCACCGTCCCTATCTCGACCTGGGCTCGTGGACACTGAAGCTTTCTTT.

This rearrangement joins TRBV27 to TRBJ1-1; D possibly corresponds to TRBD1 (5 bases). Trimming shortened V by 3 bases and J by 11 bases, and 10 bases separated the two germline ends. Germline CDR1 is MNHEY and CDR2 is SMNVEV (reference sequence). The length of the CDR3 is 11 residues. The CDR3 region is CASSLGRVAFF. CDR3 nucleotide sequence: TGTGCCAGCAGTTTGGGCAGGGTTGCTTTCTTT.

The chain's CDR3 is CSDLSGGVSFF. The CDR3 DNA follows: TGCAGCGACCTTAGCGGGGGGGTCTCTTTCTTC. The genes are TRBV29-1 and TRBJ2-1, with 11 nucleotides matching TRBD2. This CDR3 spans 11 amino acids. V gave up 7 bases and J gave up 16 bases; unmatched junction bases: 9. Germline V gene data show CDR1 as SQVTM and CDR2 as ANQGSEA.

J is TRBJ2-3 and V is TRBV3-1 (or the pseudogene TRBV3-2); 11 bases are shared with TRBD2. The germline V gene encodes CDR1 LGHDT and CDR2 YNNKEL (reference sequence). The V segment lost 4 bases and the J segment 5 bases; nucleotides outside the gene matches: 5. The CDR3 totals 15 residues. The chain's CDR3 is CASSPYGLAGDTQYF. CDR3 nucleotides: TGTGCCAGCAGCCCGTACGGACTAGCGGGAGATACGCAGTATTTT.

The gene calls are TRBV11-1 and TRBJ1-1, with TRBD1 matching over 7 bases. Per germline, CDR1 SGHAT and CDR2 FQDESV (reference sequence). CDR3 size: 12 residues. The V segment lost 4 bases and the J segment 11 bases; nucleotides outside the gene matches: 7. This CDR3 reads CASSSTGVSAFF. Written as DNA, the CDR3 is TGTGCCAGCAGCTCTACAGGGGTTTCGGCTTTCTTT.

V usage is TRBV27 and J usage is TRBJ2-7, with D perhaps TRBD2 (5 bases). Trimming cost V 2 bases and J 2 bases, with 10 bases left between them. This CDR3 comprises 14 residues. CDR1 MNHEY and CDR2 SMNVEV come from the germline V gene (reference sequence). The CDR3 loop reads CASSLAGVTYEQYF. Here the CDR3 DNA reads TGTGCCAGCAGTTTAGCGGGCGTCACCTACGAGCAGTACTTC.

The chain employs TRBV10-3 and TRBJ2-5, with 8 positions matching TRBD2. There are 15 residues in the CDR3. The junction had 6 bases not matched to a gene; V was cut back by 1 base and J by 5 bases. Germline V gene lookup returns CDR1 ENHRY and CDR2 SYGVKD. The CDR3 loop is CAISELGLAAETQYF. The CDR3, as DNA: TGTGCCATCAGTGAGTTAGGACTAGCAGCGGAGACCCAGTACTTC.

V usage is TRBV5-6 and J usage is TRBJ2-3; 12 nucleotides match TRBD2. The trim removed 4 bases at V and 4 bases at J, leaving 16 bases unmatched. Germline CDR1 and CDR2: SGHDT and YYEEEE. The CDR3 length is 19 residues. In DNA form, the CDR3 reads TGTGCCAGCAGCCGGACCCAACCACACCTAGCGGGGGGGCCAGATACGCAGTATTTT. Translating gives CASSRTQPHLAGGPDTQYF.

V is TRBV19 and J is TRBJ1-2; D uncertain. The CDR3 is 11 residues long. Deletions cut 7 bases from V and 2 bases from J, with 5 bases between. Germline values: CDR1 LNHDA, CDR2 SQIVND (reference sequence). The CDR3 here is CASMRNYGYTF. Written as DNA, the CDR3 is TGTGCCAGTATGAGGAACTATGGCTACACCTTC.

The V call is TRBV5-1, the J call TRBJ1-1; D is unclear. Germline loops: CDR1 SGHRS, CDR2 YFSETQ. The CDR3 is 14 amino acids. Trimming removed 4 bases at V and 4 bases at J, with 14 bases between. The CDR3 region has the DNA TGCGCCAGCAGCCGGGTCGAGGGAGGCACTGAAGCTTTCTTT. It translates to CASSRVEGGTEAFF.

The rearrangement links TRBV4-2 to TRBJ1-3; TRBD1 aligns across 8 bases. Germline CDR1 and CDR2: LGHNA and YNFKEQ. Trimming removed 3 bases from V and 6 bases from J; junction bases left unmatched: 10. The CDR3 is 16 amino acids. This CDR3 reads CASSQDRDPAANTIYF. The CDR3 DNA sequence: TGTGCCAGCAGCCAGGACAGGGACCCCGCCGCAAACACCATATATTTT.

This chain links TRBV2 with TRBJ1-6; D gene ambiguous. The CDR3 covers 15 residues. Germline lookup yields CDR1 SNHLY and CDR2 FYNNEI. The V gene lost 6 bases and the J gene lost 0 bases, with 9 bases spanning the gap. CDR3 nucleotide sequence: TGTGCCAGCAGCCCCTCGAGCTCCTATAATTCACCCCTCCACTTT. Amino acids: CASSPSSSYNSPLHF.

The rearrangement uses TRBV19 and TRBJ1-1; D remains unclear. V was pared by 6 bases and J by 6 bases, with 5 bases between. The CDR3 spans 10 residues. Germline loops: CDR1 LNHDA, CDR2 SQIVND (reference sequence). CDR3 DNA sequence: TGTGCCAGTAGGGGGTCTGAAGCTTTCTTT. Translating it yields CASRGSEAFF.

The chain links TRBV2 to TRBJ2-7; weak D call: TRBD2 (5 bases). Germline CDR1 reads SNHLY; CDR2 reads FYNNEI. V lost 3 bases, J lost 3 bases, and 15 bases lay in between. The CDR3 sequence is 15 residues long. CDR3 in amino acids: CASSDWETFDYEQYF. CDR3 nucleotides: TGTGCCAGCAGTGATTGGGAGACCTTTGACTACGAGCAGTACTTC.